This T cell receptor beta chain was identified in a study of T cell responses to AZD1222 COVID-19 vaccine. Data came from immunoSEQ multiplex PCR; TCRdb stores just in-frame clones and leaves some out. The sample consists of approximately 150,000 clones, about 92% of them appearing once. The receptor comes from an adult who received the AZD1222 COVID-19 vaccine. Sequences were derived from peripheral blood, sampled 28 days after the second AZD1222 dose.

Here the CDR3 DNA reads TGTGCCTGGAGTATAGCACACGAGCAGTACTTC. This translates into CAWSIAHEQYF. This rearrangement joins TRBV30 to TRBJ2-7; D is unclear. The CDR3 consists of 11 residues. V was clipped by 2 bases and J by 5 bases, with 7 bases between them. In germline, CDR1 is GTSNPN, CDR2 SVGIG (reference sequence).